These 5 T cell receptor beta chains originate from one sample sequenced in a study of blood T cell repertoires in COVID-19. The table came from immunoSEQ multiplex PCR; TCRdb's copy has only in-frame clones and leaves some out. Here the sample spans around 200,000 clones, approximately 87% being singletons. The sequencing sample was made of PBMCs or T cells enriched from blood (not recorded which). These receptors all stem from a woman aged 45-60 years in a cohort exposed to, infected with or recovered from COVID-19 (not recorded which).

V and J are TRBV5-1 and TRBJ2-3, with no clear D. Germline V gene lookup returns CDR1 SGHRS and CDR2 YFSETQ. With 4 bases removed from V and 4 bases from J, the gap between germline ends came to 10 bases. CDR3 length: 13 residues. Here the CDR3 DNA reads TGCGCCAGCAGCGCCCTAGTCCCAGATACGCAGTATTTT. Translating it yields CASSALVPDTQYF.

The V gene is TRBV30, the J gene TRBJ1-2; TRBD1 is a possible D gene (6 bases). V shed 2 bases and J shed 2 bases, with 15 bases lying between them. The CDR3 is 15 residues long. Germline CDR1 GTSNPN, CDR2 SVGIG (reference sequence). CDR3: CAWSPPGVPNYGYTF. The CDR3 DNA reads as TGTGCCTGGAGTCCCCCAGGGGTACCCAACTATGGCTACACCTTC.

This clone has more than one count but fewer than ten. The chain couples TRBV5-4 to TRBJ1-4; TRBD1 matches at 8 bases. V was clipped by 4 bases and J by 3 bases; unmatched bases: 5. Germline V gene data show CDR1 as SGHNT and CDR2 as YYREEE (reference sequence). The CDR3 totals 15 residues. CDR3 amino acids: CASSAQGAPNEKLFF. CDR3 in DNA: TGTGCCAGCAGCGCGCAGGGGGCTCCTAATGAAAAACTGTTTTTT.

CDR3 coding DNA: TGTGCCACCGCCCTTCTAGGGAACACCGGGGAGCTGTTTTTT. Amino acid sequence: CATALLGNTGELFF. This chain uses TRBV5-6 with TRBJ2-2; D not certain. Germline V gene lookup returns CDR1 SGHDT and CDR2 YYEEEE. CDR3 length: 14 residues. V was pared by 9 bases and J by 1 base, with 13 bases between.

The rearrangement joins TRBV5-1 to TRBJ2-5, with 8 bases lining up with TRBD2. The CDR3 contains 17 residues. Germline V gene lookup returns CDR1 SGHRS and CDR2 YFSETQ. V lost 5 bases and J lost 4; bases outside the gene matches: 16. The CDR3 coding sequence is TGCGCCAGCAGTCAACCCACGGGGGGGCCGGCGGGAGAGACCCAGTACTTC. This sequence encodes CASSQPTGGPAGETQYF.